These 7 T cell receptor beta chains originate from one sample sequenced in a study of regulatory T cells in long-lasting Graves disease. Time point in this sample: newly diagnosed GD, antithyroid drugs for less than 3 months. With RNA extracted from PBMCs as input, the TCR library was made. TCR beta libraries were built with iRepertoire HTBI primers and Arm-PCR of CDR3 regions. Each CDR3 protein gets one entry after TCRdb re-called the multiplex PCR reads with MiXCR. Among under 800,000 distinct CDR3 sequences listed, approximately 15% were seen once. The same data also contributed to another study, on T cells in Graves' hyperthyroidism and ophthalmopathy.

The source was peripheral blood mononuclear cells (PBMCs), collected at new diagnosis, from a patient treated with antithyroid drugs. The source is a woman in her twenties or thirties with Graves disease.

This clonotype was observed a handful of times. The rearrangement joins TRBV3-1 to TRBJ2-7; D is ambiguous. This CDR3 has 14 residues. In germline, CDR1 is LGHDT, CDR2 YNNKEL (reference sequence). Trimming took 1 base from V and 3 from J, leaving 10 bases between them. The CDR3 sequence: CASSQVGSFYEQYF. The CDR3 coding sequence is TGTGCCAGCAGCCAAGTAGGCAGCTTCTACGAGCAGTACTTC.

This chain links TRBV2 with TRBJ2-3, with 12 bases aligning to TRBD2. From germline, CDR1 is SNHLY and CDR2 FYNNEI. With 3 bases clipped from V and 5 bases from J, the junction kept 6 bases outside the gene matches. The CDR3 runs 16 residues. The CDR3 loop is CASSERLAGVGDTQYF. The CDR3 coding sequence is TGTGCCAGCAGTGAGAGACTAGCGGGGGTCGGAGATACGCAGTATTTT.

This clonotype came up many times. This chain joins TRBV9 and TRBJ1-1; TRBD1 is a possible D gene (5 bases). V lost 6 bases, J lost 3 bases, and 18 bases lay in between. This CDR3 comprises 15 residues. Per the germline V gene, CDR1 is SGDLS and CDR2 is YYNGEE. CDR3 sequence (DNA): TGTGCCAGCATCGGCCAGGGTGGCCGAGACACTGAAGCTTTCTTT. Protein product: CASIGQGGRDTEAFF.

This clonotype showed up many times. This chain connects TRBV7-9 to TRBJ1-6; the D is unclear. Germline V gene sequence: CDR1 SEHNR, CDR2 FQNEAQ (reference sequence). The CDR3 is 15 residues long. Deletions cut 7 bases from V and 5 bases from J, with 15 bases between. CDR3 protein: CASTPIGSDNSPLHF. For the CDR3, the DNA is TGTGCCAGCACCCCCATCGGATCCGATAATTCACCCCTCCACTTT.

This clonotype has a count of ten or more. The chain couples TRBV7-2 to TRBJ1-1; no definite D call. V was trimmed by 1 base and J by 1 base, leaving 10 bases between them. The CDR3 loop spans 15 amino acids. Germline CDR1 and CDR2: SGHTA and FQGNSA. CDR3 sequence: CASSLGPRTNTEAFF. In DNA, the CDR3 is TGTGCCAGCAGCTTAGGTCCTCGGACGAACACTGAAGCTTTCTTT.

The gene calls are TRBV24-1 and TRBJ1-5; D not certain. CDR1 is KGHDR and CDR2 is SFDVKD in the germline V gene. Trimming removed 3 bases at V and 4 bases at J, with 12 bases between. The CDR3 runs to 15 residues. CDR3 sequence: CATSDPLHDNQPQHF. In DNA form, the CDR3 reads TGTGCCACCAGTGATCCGCTACATGATAATCAGCCCCAGCATTTT.

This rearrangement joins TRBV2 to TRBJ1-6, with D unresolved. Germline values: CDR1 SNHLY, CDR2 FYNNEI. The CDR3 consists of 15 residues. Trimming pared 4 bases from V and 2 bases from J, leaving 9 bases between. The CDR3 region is CASSVLTPYNSPLHF. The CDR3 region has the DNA TGTGCCAGCAGTGTTTTGACACCCTATAATTCACCCCTCCACTTT.